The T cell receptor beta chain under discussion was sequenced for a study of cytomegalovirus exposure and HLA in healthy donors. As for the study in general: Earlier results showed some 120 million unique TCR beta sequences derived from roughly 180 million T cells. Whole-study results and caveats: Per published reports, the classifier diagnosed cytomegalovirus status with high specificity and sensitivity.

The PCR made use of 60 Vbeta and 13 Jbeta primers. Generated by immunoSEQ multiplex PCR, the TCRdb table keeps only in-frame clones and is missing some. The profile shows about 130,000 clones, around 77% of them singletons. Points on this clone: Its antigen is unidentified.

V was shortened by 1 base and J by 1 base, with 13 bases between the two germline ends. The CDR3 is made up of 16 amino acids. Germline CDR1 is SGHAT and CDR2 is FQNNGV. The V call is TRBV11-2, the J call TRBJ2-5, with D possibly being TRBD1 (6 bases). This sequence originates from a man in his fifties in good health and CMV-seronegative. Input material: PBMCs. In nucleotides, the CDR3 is TGTGCCAGCAGCTTAGCGACAGGTTTGTCCCAAGAGACCCAGTACTTC. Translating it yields CASSLATGLSQETQYF.